The clone carrying this T cell receptor (beta chain) came up a few times. Its target is unknown. These data come from a study of T-cell memory formation after mild COVID-19. Study-level results: What remained unconfirmed was the SARS-CoV-2 specificity of second-wave clones peaking on day 37.

TCRdb re-derived calls from the 5' RACE reads in MiXCR, one entry per CDR3 protein. This sample has 550,000 to 700,000 distinct CDR3 sequences; more than 15% occur once, and the top ten carry approximately 12%. Input material: PBMCs or a T cell subset sorted from them (not recorded which). The sequence was collected from an adult woman who had mild COVID-19 (a few samples of this study predate the infection). Cell type and time point are not known.

For the CDR3, the DNA is TGTGCCAGTAGAAAACGACAGGGAACCTCCTACGAGCAGTACTTC. Translating it yields CASRKRQGTSYEQYF. The chain joins TRBV19 to TRBJ2-7; TRBD1 aligns across 7 bases. The germline V gene encodes CDR1 LNHDA and CDR2 SQIVND (reference sequence). Trimming at V came to 6 bases and at J to 0 bases, leaving 8 bases not matched to a gene. This CDR3 is built from 15 residues.